This TCR beta chain was sequenced in a study of metastatic and nonmetastatic thyroid tumors. Across the study: Repertoires were compared across blood and tumor or nodule tissue from malignant and benign thyroid patients.

This clone was counted a few times. Its antigen is as yet unknown. V was clipped by 7 bases and J by 0 bases, with 13 bases between them. CDR1 is MDHEN and CDR2 is SYDVKM in the germline V gene. This CDR3 is 16 amino acids long. Study observations and caveats: Reports indicated that malignant thyroid tumors showed significantly higher TCR beta diversity than benign nodules did, in blood and tumor.

In the study's own analysis: CDR3 differences across clinicopathological groups were used to build a distant-metastasis classifier for papillary thyroid cancer. TCRdb re-clonotyped the PCR reads through MiXCR. None of the V and J calls come from the authors' own analysis; TCRdb made them. The sample contains tens of thousands of clones, 25% to 30% of which appear only once. All patients were untreated before thyroid surgery. The clonotype was recovered from a male donor with papillary thyroid cancer or a benign thyroid nodule (not recorded which). Some clones in this sample may be carry-over from other donors' samples. The sequencing sample was made of blood. V is TRBV28 and J is TRBJ1-6; TRBD1 is a possible D gene (5 bases). CDR3 region: CASKTGESSYNSPLHF. Here the CDR3 DNA reads TGTGCCAGCAAAACAGGAGAGAGCTCCTATAATTCACCCCTCCACTTT.